The 24 T cell receptor beta chains below were found in one sample sequenced in a study of Graves' ophthalmopathy and Graves' hyperthyroidism. Amplified material comprised TCR beta CDR3 regions derived from RNA transcripts. After a first-round RT-PCR with HTBI primers, a second-round multiplex PCR was run. TCRdb reprocessed the multiplex PCR reads with MiXCR, giving one entry per CDR3 protein. In the table there are about 620,000 distinct CDR3 sequences, 22% of which are singletons. Input material: peripheral blood. The receptor set was obtained from a woman between 18 and 30 years old with stable Graves' hyperthyroidism. Some clones in this sample may be carry-over from other donors' samples.

This clonotype was detected many times. The rearrangement links TRBV13 to TRBJ2-5; 8 nucleotides line up with TRBD1. After removal of 2 bases from V and 4 bases from J, the junction contained 9 bases not matched to a gene. Germline V gene sequence: CDR1 PRHDT, CDR2 FYEKMQ (reference sequence). This CDR3 is built from 16 residues. CDR3 sequence reads: CASSLSGQAGRETQYF. For the CDR3, the DNA is TGTGCCAGCAGCTTATCGGGACAGGCTGGGCGAGAGACCCAGTACTTC. The full variable domain, with the rest looked up from reference TRBV13 and TRBJ2-5, is AAGVIQSPRHLIKEKRETATLKCYPIPRHDTVYWYQQGPGQDPQFLISFYEKMQSDKGSIPDRFSAQQFSDYHSELNMSSLELGDSALYFCASSLSGQAGRETQYFGPGTRLLVL.

This clonotype has at least ten counts. This chain uses TRBV7-2 with TRBJ2-7, with a tentative D call TRBD1 (6 bases). CDR1 SGHTA and CDR2 FQGNSA come from the germline V gene. The CDR3 is 15 residues long. Trimming shortened V by 5 bases and J by 1 base, and 15 bases separated the two germline ends. This chain's CDR3 is CASSPRTVISYEQYF. The CDR3 DNA is TGTGCCAGCAGCCCCCGGACAGTTATTTCCTACGAGCAGTACTTC.

This chain connects TRBV6-1 to TRBJ2-7, with D possibly TRBD1 on 6 matching bases. In germline, CDR1 is MNHNS, CDR2 SASEGT. The V end lost 5 bases, the J end lost 3 bases, and 17 bases lay between the germline ends. The CDR3 loop spans 15 amino acids. The CDR3 DNA sequence: TGTGCCAGCAGTCTCCAAGGGGGTATGGGCTACGAGCAGTACTTC. Translating gives CASSLQGGMGYEQYF.

The rearrangement links TRBV3-1 to TRBJ1-5; D is unresolved. V was trimmed by 1 base and J by 1 base, leaving 11 bases between them. The CDR3 has 16 amino acids. The germline V gene encodes CDR1 LGHDT and CDR2 YNNKEL (reference sequence). The CDR3 region is CASSQGTGRSNQPQHF. CDR3 DNA sequence: TGTGCCAGCAGCCAAGGTACGGGGAGAAGCAATCAGCCCCAGCATTTT. Supplemented by reference TRBV3-1 and TRBJ1-5, the full variable domain reads DTAVSQTPKYLVTQMGNDKSIKCEQNLGHDTMYWYKQDSKKFLKIMFSYNNKELIINETVPNRFSPKSPDKAHLNLHINSLELGDSAVYFCASSQGTGRSNQPQHFGDGTRLSIL.

This clonotype came up many times. The CDR3 sequence is CSGKGRLEAFF. CDR3 bases: TGCAGCGGGAAGGGACGGCTTGAAGCTTTCTTT. This sequence joins TRBV29-1 and TRBJ1-1; a possible D gene is TRBD1 (5 bases). Germline V gene sequence: CDR1 SQVTM, CDR2 ANQGSEA. The CDR3 is 11 residues long. The germline V and J ends were trimmed by 7 bases and 7 bases, with 13 bases remaining between them.

This clonotype occurred many times. DNA for the CDR3: TGTGCCAGCAGCCACCATGGGGGCACTGAAGCTTTCTTT. Protein sequence: CASSHHGGTEAFF. V gene TRBV14 combines with J gene TRBJ1-1, with D possibly matching TRBD1 (5 bases). Germline V gene sequence: CDR1 SGHDN, CDR2 FVKESK. V lost 3 bases and J lost 4, with 9 bases in between. The CDR3 has 13 amino acids.

This clonotype has more than one count but fewer than ten. The chain is built from TRBV5-1 and TRBJ2-7; the D is unclear. V was trimmed by 0 bases and J by 5 bases, leaving 15 bases between them. The CDR3 spans 15 residues. Germline loops: CDR1 SGHRS, CDR2 YFSETQ. CDR3 sequence (DNA): TGCGCCAGCAGCTTGGTGCCTCTTGGAGCCGACGAGCAGTACTTC. Protein sequence: CASSLVPLGADEQYF.

The sample holds a few counts of this clonotype. This chain connects TRBV6-1 to TRBJ1-5, with unresolved D. This CDR3 region has 15 residues. Germline CDR1 is MNHNS and CDR2 is SASEGT. Trimming removed 1 base from V and 5 bases from J, with 12 bases in between. This CDR3 reads CASSEVEGGDQPQHF. CDR3 in DNA: TGTGCCAGCAGTGAAGTCGAGGGCGGTGATCAGCCCCAGCATTTT.

This clonotype was counted ten times or more. The chain joins TRBV15 to TRBJ2-5; D may be TRBD2 (5 bases). Per the germline V gene, CDR1 is LNHNV and CDR2 is YYDKDF (reference sequence). The V gene lost 1 base and the J gene lost 4 bases, with 10 bases spanning the gap. This CDR3 is built from 14 residues. In DNA, the CDR3 is TGTGCCACCAGCAGAGTGGTACTAGGAGAGACCCAGTACTTC. Amino acid sequence: CATSRVVLGETQYF.

This CDR3 reads CASSEGTAGGAFF. The CDR3 DNA sequence: TGTGCCAGCAGTGAAGGGACTGCGGGGGGGGCTTTCTTT. The rearrangement joins TRBV6-1 to TRBJ1-1; D is possibly TRBD1 (5 bases). There are 13 residues in the CDR3. Looked up from germline, CDR1 is MNHNS and CDR2 is SASEGT. V lost 1 base to trimming and J lost 11 bases, with 14 bases between them.

Ten or more counts support this clonotype. The genes are TRBV28 and TRBJ2-7; D might be TRBD1 or TRBD2, each matching 5 bases. CDR1 and CDR2 (germline): MDHEN, SYDVKM. The CDR3 contains 16 residues. V was trimmed by 8 bases and J by 4 bases, leaving 24 bases between them. CDR3 sequence reads: CASASGSLATPYEQYF. The CDR3 DNA reads as TGTGCCAGCGCTTCAGGGTCCCTAGCTACCCCATACGAGCAGTACTTC.

This chain connects TRBV12-3 or TRBV12-4 to TRBJ1-5, with TRBD1 as a possible D gene (6 bases). Deletions cut 3 bases from V and 8 bases from J, with 11 bases between. The CDR3 has 13 residues. CDR3 coding DNA: TGTGCCAGCAGTTTGGGGGGCCCGGAGCCCCAGCATTTT. Protein: CASSLGGPEPQHF.

This clonotype was observed many times. The rearrangement joins TRBV12-3 or TRBV12-4 to TRBJ1-5, with a tentative D call TRBD1 (5 bases). This CDR3 contains 20 residues. Trimming pared 3 bases from V and 0 bases from J, leaving 24 bases between. As DNA, the CDR3 is TGTGCCAGCAGTTTGGGGGGGGTTGGTAATGGGCAGAATAGCAATCAGCCCCAGCATTTT. Translation: CASSLGGVGNGQNSNQPQHF.

The chain is built from TRBV6-1 and TRBJ1-5; D perhaps matches TRBD1 (6 bases). V lost 6 bases and J lost 2, with 14 bases in between. The CDR3 covers 15 residues. The germline V gene has CDR1 MNHNS and CDR2 SASEGT. CDR3 amino acids: CASSGYRVGNQPQHF. CDR3 coding DNA: TGTGCCAGCAGCGGTTACAGGGTCGGCAATCAGCCCCAGCATTTT.

This chain joins TRBV12-3 or TRBV12-4 and TRBJ1-1; TRBD1 might be the D (6 bases). V gave up 7 bases and J gave up 1 base, with 16 bases separating them. The CDR3 covers 15 residues. The CDR3 region has the DNA TGTGCCAGCATCCCCCGGCGGGGGGCGAACACTGAAGCTTTCTTT. Residues: CASIPRRGANTEAFF.

This clonotype showed up many times. V gene TRBV6-5 combines with J gene TRBJ1-2; D might be TRBD1 (5 bases). The CDR3 sequence is 14 residues long. With 0 bases removed from V and 7 bases from J, the gap between germline ends came to 12 bases. Germline CDR1 MNHEY, CDR2 SVGAGI. The CDR3 protein is CASSYSVRDSGYTF. DNA of the CDR3: TGTGCCAGCAGTTACTCGGTCAGGGATAGTGGCTACACCTTC.

The chain has TRBV20-1 and TRBJ2-7; no reliable D call. Germline-derived CDR1 and CDR2 are DFQATT and SNEGSKA (reference sequence). The length of the CDR3 is 16 residues. V was trimmed by 0 bases and J by 7 bases, leaving 22 bases between them. Written as DNA, the CDR3 is TGCAGTGCTAGAGATCCCTTATTTATGACGGTGGGGGAGCAGTACTTC. Residues: CSARDPLFMTVGEQYF.

The V and J genes are TRBV12-3 or TRBV12-4 and TRBJ1-2; 7 bases agree with TRBD1. This CDR3 is 13 amino acids long. J lost 7 bases, V lost 6 bases, and 8 bases had no gene match. This chain's CDR3 is CASRPPGGGGYTF. As DNA, the CDR3 is TGTGCCAGCAGACCACCAGGGGGTGGTGGCTACACCTTC.

This clonotype was counted ten times or more. The rearrangement links TRBV20-1 to TRBJ2-4; weak D call: TRBD1 (5 bases). Germline CDR1 DFQATT, CDR2 SNEGSKA (reference sequence). The germline V and J ends were trimmed by 6 bases and 0 bases, with 18 bases remaining between them. CDR3 length: 16 amino acids. The CDR3 loop is CSAKDSQNLAKNIQYF. The CDR3 DNA follows: TGCAGTGCGAAAGACAGCCAGAACCTAGCCAAAAACATTCAGTACTTC.

V is TRBV12-3 or TRBV12-4 and J is TRBJ2-5; D call uncertain. V dropped 1 base and J dropped 2 bases, with 11 bases sitting between them. CDR3 size: 15 residues. The CDR3 DNA is TGTGCCAGCAGTTTAGGAGTGATCAGTCAAGAGACCCAGTACTTC. Amino acid sequence: CASSLGVISQETQYF.

This clonotype was found many times. This chain uses TRBV4-1 with TRBJ2-7; D remains ambiguous. The CDR3 loop spans 14 amino acids. The V end lost 0 bases, the J end lost 5 bases, and 11 bases lay between the germline ends. Germline assignment: CDR1 MGHRA and CDR2 YSYEKL. CDR3 sequence (DNA): TGCGCCAGCAGCCAAGATCCAAAGAGTCACGAGCAGTACTTC. This encodes CASSQDPKSHEQYF.

This clonotype was observed at least ten times. This sequence may be a read error, since a much larger clone differs from it by one base. V gene TRBV12-3 or TRBV12-4 combines with J gene TRBJ1-1; no clear D gene. There are 13 residues in the CDR3. As DNA, the CDR3 is TGTGCCAGCAGGCACCAATTGAACACTGAAGCTTCCTTT. This gives the protein CASRHQLNTEASF.

Many counts were recorded for this clonotype. The chain has TRBV12-3 or TRBV12-4 and TRBJ2-7, with D possibly being TRBD1 or TRBD2 (5 bases each). The V and J ends lost 3 bases and 0 bases respectively, with 12 bases between them. The CDR3 is 15 residues long. For the CDR3, the DNA is TGTGCCAGCAGTTTTGCCGCAGGGAGCTCCTACGAGCAGTACTTC. As protein: CASSFAAGSSYEQYF.

This rearrangement joins TRBV11-2 to TRBJ2-7, with TRBD2 matching 13 bases. The CDR3 extends over 16 amino acids. The germline gives CDR1 SGHAT, CDR2 FQNNGV. The J segment lost 2 bases and the V segment lost 5 bases, leaving 6 bases of the junction unmatched. CDR3 nucleotide sequence: TGTGCCAGCAGCGATGGACTAGCGGGGGATACCTACGAGCAGTACTTC. Translated, it gives CASSDGLAGDTYEQYF. Full variable domain (remainder filled in from reference TRBV11-2 and TRBJ2-7): EAGVAQSPRYKIIEKRQSVAFWCNPISGHATLYWYQQILGQGPKLLIQFQNNGVVDDSQLPKDRFSAERLKGVDSTLKIQPAKLEDSAVYLCASSDGLAGDTYEQYFGPGTRLTVT.